A selection of T cell receptor beta chains follows, all from one sample in a study of siplizumab effects on memory and regulatory T cells. Their antigens are not known. Only in-frame clones appear in the TCRdb table, and some are missing; sequencing was by immunoSEQ multiplex PCR. The table includes approximately 9,600 clones, around 45% detected once. The source material was CFSE-low (dividing) CD4+ T cells sorted from an allogeneic mixed lymphocyte reaction. The receptors shown here come from a human donor in good health; the cells came from an allogeneic mixed lymphocyte reaction. Both conserved end residues are part of each CDR3. D genes are given only for firm matches. A row's size may be missing; if present it is once, few, many or a size class.

size: medium-sized
J: TRBJ1-3
V: TRBV6-1
D: NA
DNA: TGTGCCAGCAGCCAGGACGGGAGGAACACCATATATTTT
CDR3: CASSQDGRNTIYF

size: medium-sized
J: TRBJ2-7
V: TRBV27
D: NA
DNA: TGTGCCAGCAGTTCTAACAGGGCCTACGAGCAGTACTTC
CDR3: CASSSNRAYEQYF

size: once
J: TRBJ2-5
V: TRBV5-8
D: NA
DNA: TGTGCCAGCGGGGGGCTGGCCGGGACCCAGTACTTC
CDR3: CASGGLAGTQYF

size: few
J: TRBJ1-5
V: TRBV5-4
D: NA
DNA: TGTGCCAGCAGCCGGACACTGGGGGAGCCCCAGCATTTT
CDR3: CASSRTLGEPQHF

size: NA
J: TRBJ1-1
V: TRBV5-1
D: NA
DNA: TGCGCCAGCAGCTTGGGTTGGCCGAGAAACACTGAAGCTTTCTTT
CDR3: CASSLGWPRNTEAFF

size: NA
J: TRBJ2-7
V: TRBV9
D: NA
DNA: TGTGCCAGCAGCGTGGGCATTTCCCTCTCCTACGAGCAGTACTTC
CDR3: CASSVGISLSYEQYF

size: NA
J: TRBJ1-4
V: TRBV28
D: TRBD1
DNA: TGTGCCAGCAGGGGGTCAGGGGGCTATAGGAAACTGTTTTTT
CDR3: CASRGSGGYRKLFF

size: medium-sized
J: TRBJ2-2
V: TRBV19
D: NA
DNA: TGTGCCACCCGGCCGAGGGTGGCCGGGGAGCTGTTTTTT
CDR3: CATRPRVAGELFF

size: NA
J: TRBJ1-2
V: TRBV7-9
D: NA
DNA: TGTGCCAGCAGCTTGCAGGTCTCCGGCTACACCTTC
CDR3: CASSLQVSGYTF

size: NA
J: TRBJ1-1
V: TRBV6-1
D: NA
DNA: TGTGCCAGCAGTTTCTATGGGGGGGCGAACACTGAAGCTTTCTTT
CDR3: CASSFYGGANTEAFF

size: medium-sized
J: TRBJ2-7
V: TRBV28
D: NA
DNA: TGTGCCAGCAGACTTTCAGGATTAGCTGGAGTCGAGCAGTACTTC
CDR3: CASRLSGLAGVEQYF

size: few
J: TRBJ2-1
V: TRBV5-4
D: NA
DNA: TGTGCCAGCAGCCCCTCGTCCTACAATGAGCAGTTCTTC
CDR3: CASSPSSYNEQFF

size: NA
J: TRBJ2-5
V: TRBV28
D: TRBD2
DNA: TGTGCCAGCAGTCCTGCCGGTCGCGGGGGAGTCCAAGAGACCCAGTACTTC
CDR3: CASSPAGRGGVQETQYF

size: NA
J: TRBJ2-1
V: TRBV11-2
D: TRBD2
DNA: TGTGCCAGCAGCCGCGGACTAGCGGGCTACAATGAGCAGTTCTTC
CDR3: CASSRGLAGYNEQFF

size: NA
J: TRBJ2-5
V: TRBV7-9
D: TRBD2
DNA: TGTGCCAGCAGCTTAACTAGCGGGAAAGAGACCCAGTACTTC
CDR3: CASSLTSGKETQYF

size: NA
J: TRBJ1-6
V: TRBV7-9
D: TRBD1
DNA: TGTGCCAGCAGTGGACAGGATAGCTCACCCCTCCACTTT
CDR3: CASSGQDSSPLHF

size: NA
J: TRBJ1-6
V: TRBV4-1
D: NA
DNA: TGCGCCAGCAGCCAACCTGAAAGGGTAAAACTGGGTTCACCCCTCCACTTT
CDR3: CASSQPERVKLGSPLHF

size: medium-sized
J: TRBJ2-7
V: TRBV7-2
D: NA
DNA: TGTGCCACTCCACAAACCTACGAGCAGTACTTC
CDR3: CATPQTYEQYF

size: medium-sized
J: TRBJ1-4
V: TRBV6-1
D: TRBD1
DNA: TGTGCCAGCAGTGAACCCACCGGGACAGCAGGTGCAACTAATGAAAAACTGTTTTTT
CDR3: CASSEPTGTAGATNEKLFF

size: medium-sized
J: TRBJ2-3
V: TRBV30
D: NA
DNA: TGTGCCTGGAGTGTTCGAAACACAGATACGCAGTATTTT
CDR3: CAWSVRNTDTQYF

size: NA
J: TRBJ2-1
V: TRBV7-9
D: TRBD1
DNA: TGTGCCAGCAGCACAGGGGGCCCCTATTACAATGAGCAGTTCTTC
CDR3: CASSTGGPYYNEQFF

size: few
J: TRBJ1-1
V: TRBV5-1
D: NA
DNA: TGCGCCAGCAGCAGGGACGGGGGAAAGGAAGCTTTCTTT
CDR3: CASSRDGGKEAFF

size: NA
J: TRBJ2-2
V: TRBV28
D: NA
DNA: TGTGCCAGGAGGTCGGCCGGGGAGCTGTTTTTT
CDR3: CARRSAGELFF

size: medium-sized
J: TRBJ2-7
V: TRBV4-1
D: NA
DNA: TGCGCCAGCAGCCAATTTGGGGGAGCCGCCTACGAGCAGTACTTC
CDR3: CASSQFGGAAYEQYF

size: NA
J: TRBJ2-1
V: TRBV4-3
D: NA
DNA: TGCGCCAGCAGCCAAGTGAATGAGCAGTTCTTC
CDR3: CASSQVNEQFF

size: NA
J: TRBJ2-2
V: TRBV7-3
D: NA
DNA: TGTGCCAGCAGCTCATACACCGGGGAGCTGTTTTTT
CDR3: CASSSYTGELFF

size: few
J: TRBJ2-6
V: TRBV6-1
D: NA
DNA: TGTGCCAGCAGTGAAGGGGGAGCTGGGGCCAACGTCCTGACTTTC
CDR3: CASSEGGAGANVLTF

size: few
J: TRBJ2-1
V: TRBV6-5
D: TRBD2
DNA: TGTGCCAGCAGTCGTAGCGGGAGGTTTTACAATGAGCAGTTCTTC
CDR3: CASSRSGRFYNEQFF

size: once
J: TRBJ1-6
V: TRBV19
D: NA
DNA: TGTGCCAGTAGTTGGCCTTCTTCACCCCTCCACTTT
CDR3: CASSWPSSPLHF

size: medium-sized
J: TRBJ1-1
V: TRBV19
D: NA
DNA: TGTGCCAGTAGTATCGGTGGAACTAAGACCACTGAAGCTTTCTTT
CDR3: CASSIGGTKTTEAFF

size: NA
J: TRBJ2-7
V: TRBV16
D: NA
DNA: TGTGCCAGCAGCCAATCAAATCCAGGGGTGCACGAGCAGTACTTC
CDR3: CASSQSNPGVHEQYF

size: NA
J: TRBJ1-5
V: TRBV4-2
D: NA
DNA: TGTGCCAGCAGCCAGCAGAGGGGATTCAATCAGCCCCAGCATTTT
CDR3: CASSQQRGFNQPQHF

size: medium-sized
J: TRBJ2-1
V: TRBV9
D: NA
DNA: TGTGCCAGCAGCGTAGAGGGAGGTAAGCAGTTCTTC
CDR3: CASSVEGGKQFF

size: medium-sized
J: TRBJ1-5
V: TRBV5-8
D: NA
DNA: TGTGCCAGCAGCTTGAGTGGTCGTCATCAGCCCCAGCATTTT
CDR3: CASSLSGRHQPQHF

size: medium-sized
J: TRBJ2-2
V: TRBV18
D: NA
DNA: TGTGCCAGCTCCGGGACCGCGAACACCGGGGAGCTGTTTTTT
CDR3: CASSGTANTGELFF

size: large
J: TRBJ2-3
V: TRBV28
D: NA
DNA: TGTGCCAGCAGCCCGCCCCTCGGGTCAGATACGCAGTATTTT
CDR3: CASSPPLGSDTQYF

size: medium-sized
J: TRBJ2-7
V: TRBV5-1
D: TRBD2
DNA: TGCGCCAGCAGCTCTCTAGCGGGAGGGCCCTACGAGCAGTACTTC
CDR3: CASSSLAGGPYEQYF

size: few
J: TRBJ2-5
V: TRBV28
D: TRBD1
DNA: TGTGCCAGCAGCAAGGACAGGGGCTACCCAGAGACCCAGTACTTC
CDR3: CASSKDRGYPETQYF

size: NA
J: TRBJ1-3
V: TRBV30
D: NA
DNA: TGTGCCTGGAGCGTACGGGGGGGGTCTGGAAACACCATATATTTT
CDR3: CAWSVRGGSGNTIYF

size: NA
J: TRBJ2-7
V: TRBV6-5
D: TRBD2
DNA: TGTGCCAGCAGTTTCAGACTAGCGGACTCCTACGAGCAGTACTTC
CDR3: CASSFRLADSYEQYF

size: medium-sized
J: TRBJ1-1
V: TRBV18
D: NA
DNA: TGTGCCAGCTCACCATTCATTTCCACGGGCACTGAAGCTTTCTTT
CDR3: CASSPFISTGTEAFF